The clone carrying this T cell receptor (beta chain) was picked up a small number of times. Its antigen remains unknown. The source of the sample is a study of T cell repertoires in cytomegalovirus infection. Across the study: Public TCR beta signature analysis indicated the presence of both CMV infection and matching HLA type.

MiXCR was run by TCRdb on the reads, yielding one entry per CDR3 protein. The sample includes approximately 190,000 distinct CDR3 sequences, about a tenth of them seen just once. The CDR3 runs to 16 residues. V dropped 4 bases and J dropped 2 bases, with 13 bases sitting between them. The germline CDR1 and CDR2 sequences are SGHDT and YYEEEE. The study's findings and limits: Accumulated public TCR beta family frequency recognized individuals carrying CMV together with the relevant HLA. HLA-C-restricted CMV clonotypes gave the most frequent clonotype in two of eight donors.

The sample consisted of PBMCs. The chain combines TRBV5-6 with TRBJ2-6; possibly TRBD1 for D (5 bases). The sequence derives from a human donor in good health (CMV status not recorded). Some clones in this sample may be carry-over from other donors' samples. The CDR3: CASSPAGSAGANVLTF. In DNA, the CDR3 is TGTGCCAGCAGCCCCGCAGGGTCTGCTGGGGCCAACGTCCTGACTTTC.